The following is a T cell receptor (beta chain) sequence with its context. The target antigen is unknown. The source of the sample is a study of cytomegalovirus exposure and HLA in healthy donors. Looking at the study overall: As released early, the data held around 80 million unique TCRs from HLA-typed donors.

CDR3 length equals 15 residues. Germline CDR1 and CDR2: SGDLS and YYNGEE. V was trimmed by 0 bases and J by 2 bases, leaving 9 bases between them. PCR used 60 Vbeta primers and 13 Jbeta primers. Clones were sequenced by immunoSEQ multiplex PCR, and TCRdb holds only the in-frame ones, with some missing. The sample has about 180,000 clones, roughly 88% seen once. Overall study results and limits: Most TCR sequences were rare, but some public TCRs occurred in many donors. A missense variant in DCLRE1C was later tied to TCR beta V- and J-gene trimming.

This TCR was recovered from a boy aged 2 to 9 in good health and CMV-seronegative. The chain joins TRBV9 to TRBJ2-1; possible D gene TRBD2, 6 bases. What was sequenced was PBMCs. CDR3 nucleotide sequence: TGTGCCAGCAGCGTAGGTAGCGGTCCCTACAATGAGCAGTTCTTC. Its translation: CASSVGSGPYNEQFF.